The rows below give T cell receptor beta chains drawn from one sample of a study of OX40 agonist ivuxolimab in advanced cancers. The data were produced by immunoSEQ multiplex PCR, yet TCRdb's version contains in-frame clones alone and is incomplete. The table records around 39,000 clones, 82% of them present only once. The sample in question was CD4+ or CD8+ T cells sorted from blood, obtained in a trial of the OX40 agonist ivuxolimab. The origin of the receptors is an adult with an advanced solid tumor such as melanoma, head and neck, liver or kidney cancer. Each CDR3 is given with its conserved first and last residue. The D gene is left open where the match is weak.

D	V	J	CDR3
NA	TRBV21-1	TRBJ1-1	CASSKDGSEAFF
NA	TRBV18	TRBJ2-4	CASSLSGQSSIQYF
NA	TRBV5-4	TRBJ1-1	CASSFGLQGINTEAFF
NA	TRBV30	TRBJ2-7	CAWSRTDITYEQYF
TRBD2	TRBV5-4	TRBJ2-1	CASSRRGGTSGTNEQFF
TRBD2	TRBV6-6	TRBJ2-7	CASSPRLAAYEQYF
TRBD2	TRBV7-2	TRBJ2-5	CASSRGLAGARETQYF
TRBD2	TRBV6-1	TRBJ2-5	CASSEATSGGALGETQYF
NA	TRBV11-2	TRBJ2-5	CASSLGQGPQETQYF
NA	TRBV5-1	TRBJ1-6	CASSLGRDSGNSPLHF
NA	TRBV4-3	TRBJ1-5	CASSQGRGSNQPQHF
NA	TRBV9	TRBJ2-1	CASSVLPTQEQFF
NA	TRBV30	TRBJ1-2	CAWSVLGGGDGYTF
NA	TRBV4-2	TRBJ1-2	CASSQDRQGHGYTF
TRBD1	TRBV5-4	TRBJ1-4	CASSLDNRGEKLFF
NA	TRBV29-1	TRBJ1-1	CSVVGRGPLNTEAFF
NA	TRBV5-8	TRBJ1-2	CASSLVLGQGYGYTF
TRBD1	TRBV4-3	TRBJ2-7	CASSQEIGRARGREQYF
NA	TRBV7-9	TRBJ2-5	CASSFPHKETQYF
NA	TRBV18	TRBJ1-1	CASSPPKGRVNTEAFF
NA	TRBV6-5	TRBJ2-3	CASSYSSMGGPDTQYF
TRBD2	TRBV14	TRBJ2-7	CASSQPPLAGRTYEQYF
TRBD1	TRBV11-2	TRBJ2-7	CASSISGTGVNEQYF
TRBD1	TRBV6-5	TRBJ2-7	CASLQGTGYEQYF
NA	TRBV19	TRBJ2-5	CASSFFGPAKRETQYF
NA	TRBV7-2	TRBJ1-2	CASSLEGVSGYTF
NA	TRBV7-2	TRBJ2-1	CASSLVNEQFF
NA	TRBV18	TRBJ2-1	CASSGMRGNEQFF
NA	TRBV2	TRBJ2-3	CASREQGMGDTQYF
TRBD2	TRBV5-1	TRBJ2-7	CASSFSGVTYEQYF
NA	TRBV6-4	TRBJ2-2	CASSVDGVDTGELFF
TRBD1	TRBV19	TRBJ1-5	CASSKDRENQPQHF
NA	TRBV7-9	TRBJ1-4	CASSAFLGAGEKLFF
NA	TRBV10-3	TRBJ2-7	CAISGATGEGEQYF
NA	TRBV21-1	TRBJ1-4	CASSRDRGRRNEKLFF
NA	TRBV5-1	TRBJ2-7	CASSFYTRGEQYF
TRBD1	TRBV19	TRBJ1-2	CASSMQGDYGYTF
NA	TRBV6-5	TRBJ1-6	CASSYRGELNSPLHF
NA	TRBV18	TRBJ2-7	CASSSGDYEQYF
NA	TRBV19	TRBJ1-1	CASSILQTDTEAFF
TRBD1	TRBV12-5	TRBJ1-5	CASGLGQGGNQPQHF
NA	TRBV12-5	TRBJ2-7	CASGLAQGFPQFYEQYF
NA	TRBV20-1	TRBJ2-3	CSATTDTQYF
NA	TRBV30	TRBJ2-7	CAWSVRSNAGPQYF
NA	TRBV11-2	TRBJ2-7	CASSPIGGYEQYF
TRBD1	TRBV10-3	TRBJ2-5	CATGDSTGGEETQYF
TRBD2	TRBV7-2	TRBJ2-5	CASSPRLAGGETQYF
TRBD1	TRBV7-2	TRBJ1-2	CASSLQGANYGYTF
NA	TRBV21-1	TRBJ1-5	CASSNEGPHNQPQHF
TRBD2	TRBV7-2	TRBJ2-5	CASSLTSGAQETQYF
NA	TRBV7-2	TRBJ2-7	CASSLAGYRSYEQYF
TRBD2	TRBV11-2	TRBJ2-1	CASSLGGTSGQFF
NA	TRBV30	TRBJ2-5	CAWGVVVAQYQETQYF
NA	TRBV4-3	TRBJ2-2	CASSQDRAGELFF
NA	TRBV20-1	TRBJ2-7	CSARDSYEQYF